This T cell receptor beta chain was sequenced in a study of graft-versus-host responses after intestinal transplantation. Study-level information: Anti-thymocyte globulin served as induction for all recipients, who then took tacrolimus and steroids for approximately three years.

The germline V gene has CDR1 SGHTA and CDR2 FQGTGA. Germline trimming cut 5 bases from V and 2 bases from J; bases unmatched to any gene: 4. The CDR3 has 15 residues. Assay: immunoSEQ multiplex PCR; the TCRdb copy retains only in-frame clones and omits some. The table lists roughly 92,000 clones, 88% of them singletons. This clone has only one observation. Its cognate antigen is unknown. Study outcomes and limitations: Where graft-donor T cell macrochimerism was present, patients had high graft-versus-host to host-versus-graft clonal ratios in allografts. Recipient marrow held GvH clones, some first seen in ileum or blood.

This receptor was obtained from a human donor who was the organ donor for an intestinal transplant. The sequencing used unstimulated CD4+ T cells sorted from spleen or lymph node cells, collected before transplant. V usage is TRBV7-3 and J usage is TRBJ2-1, with TRBD2 matching over 9 bases. The CDR3 loop is CASSPSGGTYNEQFF. Here the CDR3 DNA reads TGTGCCAGCAGCCCAAGCGGGGGGACCTACAATGAGCAGTTCTTC.